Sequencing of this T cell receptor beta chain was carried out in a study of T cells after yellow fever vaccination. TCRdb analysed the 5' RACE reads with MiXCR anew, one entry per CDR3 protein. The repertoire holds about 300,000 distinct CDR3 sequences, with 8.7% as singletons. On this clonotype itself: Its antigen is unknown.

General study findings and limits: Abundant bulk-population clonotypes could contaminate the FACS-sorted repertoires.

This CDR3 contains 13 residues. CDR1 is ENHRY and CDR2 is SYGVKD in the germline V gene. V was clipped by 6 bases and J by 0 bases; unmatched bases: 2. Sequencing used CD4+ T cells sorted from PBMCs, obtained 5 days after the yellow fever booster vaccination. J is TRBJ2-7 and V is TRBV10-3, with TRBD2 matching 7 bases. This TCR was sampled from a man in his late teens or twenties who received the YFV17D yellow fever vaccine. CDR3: CAIRTGGSYEQYF. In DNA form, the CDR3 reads TGTGCCATCAGGACGGGGGGCTCCTACGAGCAGTACTTC.